The rows below give T cell receptor beta chains drawn from one sample of a study of neurological immune-mediated disorders. TCRdb fed the 5' RACE reads into MiXCR, producing one record per CDR3 protein. In the table there are around 80,000 distinct CDR3 sequences, about a tenth of which are singletons. The sequencing input was PBMCs. The source is a middle-aged man in good health. The CDR3 runs from the conserved cysteine through the conserved F or W. The D gene is left open where the match is weak. The size of a clone is reported for some rows only, either as once, few or many, or as a class for expanded clones.

v_gene: TRBV7-9
j_gene: TRBJ1-2
d_gene: NA
abundance: many
CDR3aa: CASSKNLDVYYGYTF
CDR3nt: TGTGCCAGCAGCAAAAACCTGGACGTATACTATGGCTACACCTTC

v_gene: TRBV6-6
j_gene: TRBJ1-5
d_gene: NA
abundance: many
CDR3aa: CASSIRGGQPQHF
CDR3nt: TGTGCCAGCAGTATTAGGGGGGGTCAGCCCCAGCATTTT

v_gene: TRBV20-1
j_gene: TRBJ2-2
d_gene: NA
abundance: few
CDR3aa: CSARASGRTGELFF
CDR3nt: TGCAGTGCTAGAGCGAGCGGGCGGACCGGGGAGCTGTTTTTT

v_gene: TRBV10-3
j_gene: TRBJ2-4
d_gene: TRBD1
abundance: many
CDR3aa: CAISEDRVNIQYF
CDR3nt: TGTGCCATCAGTGAGGACAGGGTTAACATTCAGTACTTC

v_gene: TRBV3-1
j_gene: TRBJ1-1
d_gene: NA
abundance: many
CDR3aa: CASSPSGLMNTEAFF
CDR3nt: TGTGCCAGCAGCCCGTCGGGACTGATGAACACTGAAGCTTTCTTT

v_gene: TRBV27
j_gene: TRBJ2-6
d_gene: NA
abundance: few
CDR3aa: CASSSGANVLTF
CDR3nt: TGTGCCAGTAGCTCTGGGGCCAACGTCCTGACTTTC

v_gene: TRBV7-2
j_gene: TRBJ2-7
d_gene: TRBD1
abundance: many
CDR3aa: CASSSDRGPTYEQYF
CDR3nt: TGTGCCAGCAGCTCCGACAGGGGGCCGACCTACGAGCAGTACTTC

v_gene: TRBV9
j_gene: TRBJ2-7
d_gene: NA
abundance: many
CDR3aa: CASSVGRRDYEQYF
CDR3nt: TGTGCCAGCAGCGTAGGGAGGAGGGACTACGAGCAGTACTTC

v_gene: TRBV7-2
j_gene: TRBJ2-3
d_gene: TRBD2
abundance: many
CDR3aa: CASSPVAGGNTDTQYF
CDR3nt: TGTGCCAGCAGCCCCGTAGCGGGAGGGAACACAGATACGCAGTATTTT

v_gene: TRBV12-3/TRBV12-4
j_gene: TRBJ2-2
d_gene: TRBD1
abundance: few
CDR3aa: CASSPRQGRPMDTGELFF
CDR3nt: TGTGCCAGCAGTCCTAGACAGGGACGACCGATGGACACCGGGGAGCTGTTTTTT

v_gene: TRBV5-1
j_gene: TRBJ2-1
d_gene: TRBD2
abundance: many
CDR3aa: CASSWPLAGDEQFF
CDR3nt: TGCGCCAGCAGCTGGCCTCTAGCGGGAGATGAGCAGTTCTTC

v_gene: TRBV2
j_gene: TRBJ2-5
d_gene: NA
abundance: NA
CDR3aa: CACSDRLERGQETQYF
CDR3nt: TGTGCCTGCAGCGACCGCCTAGAGAGGGGCCAAGAGACCCAGTACTTC

v_gene: TRBV3-1
j_gene: TRBJ2-7
d_gene: TRBD2
abundance: many
CDR3aa: CASSQGLSGSGYEQYF
CDR3nt: TGTGCCAGCAGCCAAGGCCTGAGCGGGAGTGGGTACGAGCAGTACTTC

v_gene: TRBV20-1
j_gene: TRBJ2-1
d_gene: TRBD1
abundance: NA
CDR3aa: CSALGQGAGATYNEQFF
CDR3nt: TGCAGTGCTCTTGGACAGGGGGCTGGGGCCACCTACAATGAGCAGTTCTTC

v_gene: TRBV10-3
j_gene: TRBJ2-7
d_gene: TRBD2
abundance: many
CDR3aa: CAISGGGSYEQYF
CDR3nt: TGTGCCATCAGTGGGGGGGGATCGTACGAGCAGTACTTC

v_gene: TRBV12-3/TRBV12-4
j_gene: TRBJ1-1
d_gene: TRBD1
abundance: many
CDR3aa: CASSPGTGEYTEAFF
CDR3nt: TGTGCCAGCAGTCCCGGGACAGGGGAGTACACTGAAGCTTTCTTT

v_gene: TRBV20-1
j_gene: TRBJ2-3
d_gene: NA
abundance: many
CDR3aa: CSAAPRPDTQYF
CDR3nt: TGCAGTGCGGCACCTAGACCAGATACGCAGTATTTT

v_gene: TRBV2
j_gene: TRBJ2-3
d_gene: NA
abundance: many
CDR3aa: CASRTGALGTDTQYF
CDR3nt: TGTGCCAGCAGGACTGGAGCTTTGGGCACAGATACGCAGTATTTT

v_gene: TRBV2
j_gene: TRBJ2-3
d_gene: TRBD2
abundance: many
CDR3aa: CASSVSRTRGLTDTQYF
CDR3nt: TGTGCCAGCAGTGTCAGCCGGACTAGAGGTCTCACAGATACGCAGTATTTT

v_gene: TRBV6-2/TRBV6-3
j_gene: TRBJ2-1
d_gene: TRBD2
abundance: many
CDR3aa: CASSYSMVAMARGDDNEQFF
CDR3nt: TGTGCCAGCAGTTACTCGATGGTGGCAATGGCACGGGGGGACGACAATGAGCAGTTCTTC

v_gene: TRBV5-1
j_gene: TRBJ2-3
d_gene: TRBD2
abundance: many
CDR3aa: CASSLDGGLAGGATQYF
CDR3nt: TGCGCCAGCAGCTTGGATGGGGGACTAGCGGGAGGGGCGACGCAGTATTTT

v_gene: TRBV12-5
j_gene: TRBJ2-2
d_gene: TRBD2
abundance: many
CDR3aa: CASGLPRREGSGELFF
CDR3nt: TGTGCTAGTGGTTTGCCCCGACGGGAGGGATCCGGGGAGCTGTTTTTT

v_gene: TRBV12-3/TRBV12-4
j_gene: TRBJ1-5
d_gene: NA
abundance: many
CDR3aa: CASSLRGASNQPQHF
CDR3nt: TGTGCCAGCAGTCTCCGGGGGGCTAGCAATCAGCCCCAGCATTTT

v_gene: TRBV7-3
j_gene: TRBJ2-1
d_gene: NA
abundance: many
CDR3aa: CASSLWGLGDNEQFF
CDR3nt: TGTGCCAGCAGCTTATGGGGGCTAGGGGATAATGAGCAGTTCTTC

v_gene: TRBV5-1
j_gene: TRBJ2-1
d_gene: NA
abundance: many
CDR3aa: CASSLGTGRGNEQFF
CDR3nt: TGCGCCAGCAGCTTGGGGACGGGACGGGGCAATGAGCAGTTCTTC

v_gene: TRBV18
j_gene: TRBJ1-3
d_gene: NA
abundance: many
CDR3aa: CASSPRGAGGNTIYF
CDR3nt: TGTGCCAGCTCACCACGGGGGGCCGGTGGAAACACCATATATTTT

v_gene: TRBV12-3/TRBV12-4
j_gene: TRBJ2-2
d_gene: TRBD1
abundance: many
CDR3aa: CASSLRGLFGGELFF
CDR3nt: TGTGCCAGCAGTTTAAGGGGGCTATTTGGCGGGGAGCTGTTTTTT

v_gene: TRBV7-9
j_gene: TRBJ2-6
d_gene: NA
abundance: few
CDR3aa: CASSLFQGNGANVLTF
CDR3nt: TGTGCCAGCAGCTTATTCCAGGGAAATGGGGCCAACGTCCTGACTTTC

v_gene: TRBV7-9
j_gene: TRBJ2-5
d_gene: TRBD1
abundance: many
CDR3aa: CASSPFLGQGIQETQYF
CDR3nt: TGTGCCAGCAGCCCATTCCTGGGACAGGGGATCCAAGAGACCCAGTACTTC

v_gene: TRBV9
j_gene: TRBJ1-1
d_gene: NA
abundance: many
CDR3aa: CASSVASQMSTEAFF
CDR3nt: TGTGCCAGCAGCGTAGCTTCACAAATGTCAACTGAAGCTTTCTTT

v_gene: TRBV7-9
j_gene: TRBJ2-7
d_gene: NA
abundance: many
CDR3aa: CASRPGSAISEQYF
CDR3nt: TGTGCCAGCAGACCGGGTAGCGCAATCTCCGAGCAGTACTTC

v_gene: TRBV3-1
j_gene: TRBJ2-4
d_gene: NA
abundance: many
CDR3aa: CASSQEGQNIQYF
CDR3nt: TGTGCCAGCAGCCAGGAGGGGCAGAACATTCAGTACTTC

v_gene: TRBV11-2
j_gene: TRBJ1-2
d_gene: TRBD1
abundance: NA
CDR3aa: CASSLRREQGAISGGYTF
CDR3nt: TGTGCCAGCAGCCTGAGAAGGGAACAGGGGGCAATATCTGGGGGCTACACCTTC

v_gene: TRBV7-2
j_gene: TRBJ1-6
d_gene: NA
abundance: NA
CDR3aa: CASSSFDSGYNSPLHF
CDR3nt: TGTGCCAGCAGCTCTTTCGATAGTGGCTATAATTCACCCCTCCACTTT

v_gene: TRBV3-1
j_gene: TRBJ1-2
d_gene: NA
abundance: many
CDR3aa: CASRLRSGANYGYTF
CDR3nt: TGTGCCAGCAGACTCCGATCAGGGGCTAACTATGGCTACACCTTC

v_gene: TRBV5-6
j_gene: TRBJ2-3
d_gene: TRBD1
abundance: many
CDR3aa: CASSLMGQDFPDTQYF
CDR3nt: TGTGCCAGCAGCTTGATGGGACAGGACTTCCCAGATACGCAGTATTTT

v_gene: TRBV29-1
j_gene: TRBJ2-1
d_gene: TRBD2
abundance: many
CDR3aa: CSVEGEARLAGGRSHYNEQFF
CDR3nt: TGCAGCGTCGAGGGGGAGGCCCGACTAGCGGGGGGGCGTAGTCACTACAATGAGCAGTTCTTC

v_gene: TRBV12-3/TRBV12-4
j_gene: TRBJ2-1
d_gene: TRBD1
abundance: many
CDR3aa: CASSLRARTGGNEQFF
CDR3nt: TGTGCCAGCAGTTTAAGGGCGCGGACAGGGGGCAATGAGCAGTTCTTC

v_gene: TRBV24-1
j_gene: TRBJ2-7
d_gene: TRBD2
abundance: many
CDR3aa: CATSGPWGGPEQYF
CDR3nt: TGTGCCACCAGTGGTCCATGGGGGGGACCCGAGCAGTACTTC

v_gene: TRBV5-1
j_gene: TRBJ2-5
d_gene: NA
abundance: many
CDR3aa: CASSLEGQGRRETQYF
CDR3nt: TGCGCCAGCAGCTTGGAGGGTCAGGGAAGGAGAGAGACCCAGTACTTC

v_gene: TRBV19
j_gene: TRBJ2-2
d_gene: NA
abundance: many
CDR3aa: CASTMGGGPLGELFF
CDR3nt: TGTGCCAGTACCATGGGGGGGGGCCCCCTAGGGGAGCTGTTTTTT

v_gene: TRBV20-1
j_gene: TRBJ1-2
d_gene: NA
abundance: many
CDR3aa: CSARDSRHSYGYTF
CDR3nt: TGCAGTGCTAGAGATTCCCGGCACAGCTATGGCTACACCTTC

v_gene: TRBV6-1
j_gene: TRBJ1-6
d_gene: NA
abundance: many
CDR3aa: CASSVASPLHF
CDR3nt: TGTGCCAGCAGTGTTGCTTCACCCCTCCACTTT